This passage covers 19 T cell receptor beta chains from one sample sequenced in a study of cytomegalovirus exposure and HLA in healthy donors. 60 Vbeta and 13 Jbeta primers were used in PCR. The table came from immunoSEQ multiplex PCR; TCRdb's copy has only in-frame clones and leaves some out. The data show 170,000 or so clones, 75% to 85% seen once. Sample: PBMCs. Source of these receptors: a woman younger than 45 in good health and CMV-seropositive.

The chain carries TRBV29-1 and TRBJ1-1; 8 bases are a match to TRBD1. CDR3 length equals 14 residues. Germline V lookup: CDR1 SQVTM, CDR2 ANQGSEA. J gave up 3 bases and V 8 bases, and 11 bases lay outside the gene matches. The CDR3 sequence is CSLYGTTGDTEAFF. The CDR3 coding sequence is TGCAGCCTCTATGGGACGACAGGGGACACTGAAGCTTTCTTT.

The rearrangement links TRBV11-3 to TRBJ1-3; D might be TRBD1 (5 bases). Trimming left V 5 bases short and J 1 base short, with 9 bases between. CDR1 SGHNT and CDR2 YENEEA come from the germline V gene. The CDR3 has 14 amino acids. The CDR3 DNA sequence: TGTGCCAGCAGCCTTCAGGGATCTGGAAACACCATATATTTT. Its protein is CASSLQGSGNTIYF.

This clone was seen only once. The chain uses TRBV19 and TRBJ1-2; TRBD1 is a possible D gene (5 bases). Germline V CDR1 and CDR2: LNHDA, SQIVND (reference sequence). V was trimmed by 5 bases and J by 0 bases, leaving 10 bases between them. This CDR3 has 14 residues. This CDR3 is CASSPLTANYGYTF. The CDR3 DNA follows: TGTGCCAGTAGTCCTTTGACAGCTAACTATGGCTACACCTTC.

The V and J genes are TRBV5-4 and TRBJ2-7, with TRBD2 matching 12 bases. The CDR3 is 16 residues long. V trimming: 4 bases; J trimming: 2 bases; junction bases outside the gene matches: 7. Germline V gene data show CDR1 as SGHNT and CDR2 as YYREEE (reference sequence). The CDR3 DNA follows: TGTGCCAGCAGCGTCTCTAGCGGGAGGGCCCCCTACGAGCAGTACTTC. It yields the protein CASSVSSGRAPYEQYF.

This clone was seen a single time. The chain is built from TRBV5-5 and TRBJ2-7; maybe TRBD1 (6 bases). V lost 4 bases, J lost 7 bases, and 15 bases lay in between. This CDR3 comprises 13 residues. The germline V gene has CDR1 SGHKS and CDR2 YYEKEE (reference sequence). DNA for the CDR3: TGTGCCAGCAGCCTCCCGAGGCAGGGGGAGCAGTACTTC. Encoded protein: CASSLPRQGEQYF.

The CDR3 spells CASSLGTGARVAFF. CDR3 nucleotide sequence: TGCGCCAGCAGCTTAGGGACAGGTGCCCGCGTAGCTTTCTTT. The rearrangement links TRBV5-1 to TRBJ1-1; 8 bases agree with TRBD1. V lost 2 bases to trimming and J lost 10 bases; unmatched junction nucleotides: 10. Germline CDR1 SGHRS, CDR2 YFSETQ. The CDR3 is 14 residues long.

V and J are TRBV7-9 and TRBJ1-5; TRBD1 might be the D (6 bases). Germline V gene sequence: CDR1 SEHNR, CDR2 FQNEAQ (reference sequence). V lost 5 bases, J lost 1 base, and 12 bases lay in between. This CDR3 has 15 residues. CDR3 DNA: TGTGCCAGCAGCCCGGGGACATCGAGCAATCAGCCCCAGCATTTT. This encodes CASSPGTSSNQPQHF. Combining the CDR3 with reference TRBV7-9 and TRBJ1-5 gives the whole variable domain DTGVSQNPRHKITKRGQNVTFRCDPISEHNRLYWYRQTLGQGPEFLTYFQNEAQLEKSRLLSDRFSAERPKGSFSTLEIQRTEQGDSAMYLCASSPGTSSNQPQHFGDGTRLSIL.

The V and J genes are TRBV15 and TRBJ2-7; TRBD1 matches at 8 bases. This CDR3 has 14 amino acids. J gave up 6 bases and V 5 bases, and 9 bases lay outside the gene matches. From germline, CDR1 is LNHNV and CDR2 YYDKDF (reference sequence). For the CDR3, the DNA is TGTGCCACCAGCGAACAGGGGGGCTTGTCCGAGCAGTACTTC. This gives the protein CATSEQGGLSEQYF.

The chain has TRBV27 and TRBJ2-7; 7 positions agree with TRBD2. This CDR3 comprises 14 residues. Germline CDR1 reads MNHEY; CDR2 reads SMNVEV (reference sequence). The J segment lost 2 bases and the V segment lost 2 bases, leaving 3 bases of the junction unmatched. The CDR3 coding sequence is TGTGCCAGCAGTTTAGGGGGGGTCGCCTACGAGCAGTACTTC. Translating it yields CASSLGGVAYEQYF.

The chain links TRBV2 to TRBJ1-2; 8 nucleotides align to TRBD1. This CDR3 has 16 residues. V trimming: 4 bases; J trimming: 7 bases; junction bases outside the gene matches: 14. Germline CDR1 and CDR2: SNHLY and FYNNEI. CDR3 residues: CASSGPGQAPVGGYTF. The CDR3 DNA reads as TGTGCCAGCAGTGGACCGGGACAGGCTCCCGTGGGTGGCTACACCTTC.

This chain connects TRBV28 to TRBJ1-4, with D perhaps matching TRBD1 (5 bases). Germline values: CDR1 MDHEN, CDR2 SYDVKM. This CDR3 has 14 residues. V lost 5 bases, J lost 0 bases, and 7 bases lay in between. CDR3 sequence: CASSGGTTNEKLFF. The CDR3 bases are TGTGCCAGCAGTGGGGGGACAACTAATGAAAAACTGTTTTTT.

The chain combines TRBV14 with TRBJ1-1; 8 positions match TRBD1. CDR3 length equals 17 residues. Germline assignment: CDR1 SGHDN and CDR2 FVKESK. The ends lost 0 bases at V and 2 bases at J; junction bases unmatched: 8. The CDR3 here is CASSQDRRTGSNTEAFF. The CDR3 nucleotides read TGTGCCAGCAGCCAAGACAGGAGGACAGGGTCCAACACTGAAGCTTTCTTT. Together with reference TRBV14 and TRBJ1-1, the CDR3 gives the full variable domain: EAGVTQFPSHSVIEKGQTVTLRCDPISGHDNLYWYRRVMGKEIKFLLHFVKESKQDESGMPNNRFLAERTGGTYSTLKVQPAELEDSGVYFCASSQDRRTGSNTEAFFGQGTRLTVV.

The rearrangement uses TRBV10-3 and TRBJ1-1; 8 positions match TRBD1. This CDR3 comprises 14 residues. Germline V gene data show CDR1 as ENHRY and CDR2 as SYGVKD. The trim removed 6 bases at V and 5 bases at J, leaving 8 bases unmatched. The CDR3 here is CAIRDGQGGTEAFF. The CDR3 nucleotides are TGTGCCATCAGGGATGGACAGGGAGGAACTGAAGCTTTCTTT.

The chain recombines TRBV7-2 with TRBJ2-2; D not resolved. The germline V and J ends were trimmed by 0 bases and 5 bases, with 7 bases remaining between them. This CDR3 is 14 amino acids long. Germline V gene sequence: CDR1 SGHTA, CDR2 FQGNSA. The chain's CDR3 is CASSLAPVTGELFF. The CDR3 nucleotides are TGTGCCAGCAGCTTAGCGCCGGTTACCGGGGAGCTGTTTTTT.

J is TRBJ2-7 and V is TRBV5-6; 7 bases agree with TRBD2. The CDR3 runs to 15 residues. The junction had 5 bases not matched to a gene; V was cut back by 2 bases and J by 0 bases. Germline V gene lookup returns CDR1 SGHDT and CDR2 YYEEEE. The DNA of the CDR3 is TGTGCCAGCAGCTTAGGACGGGAGGTCTCCTACGAGCAGTACTTC. Amino acid sequence: CASSLGREVSYEQYF. Full variable domain (outside the CDR3, taken from reference TRBV5-6 and TRBJ2-7): DAGVTQSPTHLIKTRGQQVTLRCSPKSGHDTVSWYQQALGQGPQFIFQYYEEEERQRGNFPDRFSGHQFPNYSSELNVNALLLGDSALYLCASSLGREVSYEQYFGPGTRLTVT.

This chain links TRBV5-4 with TRBJ2-2; the match to TRBD2 covers 9 bases. Germline loops: CDR1 SGHNT, CDR2 YYREEE (reference sequence). The ends lost 4 bases at V and 4 bases at J; junction bases unmatched: 5. The CDR3 length is 15 residues. The CDR3 is CASSPGLAGTGELFF. CDR3 sequence (DNA): TGTGCCAGCAGCCCGGGACTAGCAGGCACCGGGGAGCTGTTTTTT.

This clone has just a few counts. This chain links TRBV18 with TRBJ2-7, with 11 bases aligning to TRBD1. Germline loops: CDR1 KGHSH, CDR2 LQKENI. Trimming took 3 bases from V and 6 from J; bases not matched to a gene: 7. The CDR3 spans 15 residues. The CDR3 region has the DNA TGTGCCAGCTCACCGGGGGACAGGGGGACCTCCGAGCAGTACTTC. It specifies CASSPGDRGTSEQYF. The full variable domain, its missing parts supplied by reference TRBV18 and TRBJ2-7, is NAGVMQNPRHLVRRRGQEARLRCSPMKGHSHVYWYRQLPEEGLKFMVYLQKENIIDESGMPKERFSAEFPKEGPSILRIQQVVRGDSAAYFCASSPGDRGTSEQYFGPGTRLTVT.

The chain combines TRBV28 with TRBJ2-1; 9 bases fit TRBD2. CDR1 and CDR2 from the germline V gene are MDHEN and SYDVKM. The CDR3 extends over 17 amino acids. V dropped 4 bases and J dropped 3; count of bases not matched to a gene: 10. CDR3 region: CASSSSGISFGYNEQFF. The CDR3 bases are TGTGCCAGCAGTTCTAGCGGGATTTCTTTCGGCTACAATGAGCAGTTCTTC.

CDR3 DNA: TGTGCCAGCAGTGAAGGGGCCACAGGGCAAGAGACCCAGTACTTC. Translated, it gives CASSEGATGQETQYF. The chain recombines TRBV6-1 with TRBJ2-5; perhaps TRBD1 as D (6 bases). CDR1 is MNHNS, CDR2 SASEGT, per germline. V shed 1 base and J shed 2 bases, with 11 bases lying between them. This CDR3 comprises 15 residues.